What follows is one TCR beta chain and its context. This record comes from a study of response to subunit inactivated influenza vaccine. Using its own MiXCR run on the RT-PCR reads, TCRdb lists one record per CDR3 protein. This table has 150,000 to 200,000 distinct CDR3 sequences, roughly 12% appearing once. V was pared by 3 bases and J by 8 bases, with 14 bases between. Germline V CDR1 and CDR2: LGHDT, YNNKEL (reference sequence). The CDR3 contains 14 residues. The sample was also linked to a second study, of T cells expressing NK-cell markers. That publication notes: Production of TCR beta cDNA relied on 5'RACE template switching with UMIs. According to the study, TCR beta repertoires originated from sorted CD3+CD56+NKG2C+, CD3+CD56+NKG2C- and CD3+CD56-NKG2C+ T cells. Eight donors were sequenced, of whom seven were HCMV-seropositive, while the remaining one was HCMV-seronegative. One observes that, in a few donors, these clonotypes were also the leading ones within the CD3+CD56-NKG2C+ fraction.

This clonotype was sampled from a man in his fifties or sixties who received an inactivated influenza vaccine. The sequenced sample was CD8+ T cells sorted from PBMCs, obtained 11 to 12 days after vaccination. The chain uses TRBV3-1 and TRBJ2-1; D unresolved. CDR3 region: CASSHALGYHEQFF. Here the CDR3 DNA reads TGTGCCAGCAGCCACGCTTTGGGGTACCATGAGCAGTTCTTC.